The 2 T cell receptor beta chains below were found in one sample sequenced in a study of blood T cells in healthy people across ages. Then a second PCR, running roughly 7 to 11 cycles, was carried out with a sample-barcoded 5' primer and a J-beta primer mix. MiXCR was run by TCRdb on the 5' RACE reads, yielding one entry per CDR3 protein. This table holds around 1,600,000 distinct CDR3 sequences, under 55% found once. What was sequenced was blood. The receptors here all came from a woman aged 18-30 years in good health.

V is TRBV7-9 and J is TRBJ1-1; D might be TRBD1 (5 bases). The V gene lost 5 bases and the J gene lost 4 bases, with 14 bases spanning the gap. Germline lookup yields CDR1 SEHNR and CDR2 FQNEAQ (reference sequence). CDR3 length: 14 residues. The CDR3 DNA follows: TGTGCCAGCAGCGTAGGGGCAGGGACCACTGAAGCTTTCTTT. It translates to CASSVGAGTTEAFF.

This clonotype was detected once. J is TRBJ1-5 and V is TRBV4-1, with 8 bases matching TRBD1. The CDR3 is made up of 15 amino acids. CDR1 and CDR2 from the germline V gene are MGHRA and YSYEKL. V lost 1 base, J lost 4 bases, and 3 bases stayed unmatched. CDR3 protein: CASSQVGDRNQPQHF. Written as DNA, the CDR3 is TGCGCCAGCAGCCAAGTAGGGGACAGGAATCAGCCCCAGCATTTT.